The 31 T cell receptor beta chains reported below all come from one sample, sequenced in a study of cytomegalovirus exposure and HLA in healthy donors. PCR primers comprised 60 Vbeta and 13 Jbeta primers. The assay was immunoSEQ multiplex PCR, and TCRdb's table has in-frame clones only and misses some. The table has roughly 89,000 clones, roughly 67% seen once; the top ten hold around a fifth. The sequencing sample was made of PBMCs. These receptors all come from a woman aged 45-65 years in good health and CMV-seropositive.

This sequence joins TRBV5-8 and TRBJ2-7, with D perhaps TRBD1 (5 bases). The V end was cut by 6 bases, the J end by 1 base, with 14 bases between. Germline CDR1 and CDR2: SGHTS and YDEGEE. The CDR3 spans 14 residues. CDR3 sequence (DNA): TGTGCCAGCAAACAAGACAGTGATTCCTACGAGCAGTACTTC. This gives the protein CASKQDSDSYEQYF.

The chain is built from TRBV5-4 and TRBJ2-5; D might be TRBD1 (6 bases). Germline-derived CDR1 and CDR2 are SGHNT and YYREEE (reference sequence). V lost 5 bases and J lost 2, with 10 bases in between. The CDR3 is 13 residues long. The CDR3 here is CASRQGSQETQYF. CDR3 coding DNA: TGTGCCAGCAGACAGGGCTCTCAAGAGACCCAGTACTTC.

The chain couples TRBV28 to TRBJ1-2, with D unresolved. CDR3 length equals 11 residues. Germline CDR1 reads MDHEN; CDR2 reads SYDVKM. The germline V and J ends were trimmed by 6 bases and 5 bases, with 7 bases remaining between them. The CDR3 sequence: CASSGWYGYTF. The CDR3 DNA follows: TGTGCCAGCAGCGGGTGGTATGGCTACACCTTC.

The rearrangement uses TRBV5-5 and TRBJ2-2, with 8 nucleotides matching TRBD1. CDR1 and CDR2 (germline): SGHKS, YYEKEE (reference sequence). This CDR3 has 15 amino acids. V dropped 3 bases and J dropped 1; count of bases not matched to a gene: 2. For the CDR3, the DNA is TGTGCCAGCAGCTCAGGGGGCTTGAACACCGGGGAGCTGTTTTTT. Its translation: CASSSGGLNTGELFF.

This clone appeared a few times. The J gene is TRBJ1-2, the V gene TRBV14; D is unresolved. Germline-derived CDR1 and CDR2 are SGHDN and FVKESK. Deletions cut 0 bases from V and 6 bases from J, with 11 bases between. The CDR3 runs to 14 residues. In nucleotides, the CDR3 is TGTGCCAGCAGCCAAGATATCCAGGATCATGGCTACACCTTC. It encodes CASSQDIQDHGYTF.

In this sample, this clone turned up a few times. The chain joins TRBV7-4 to TRBJ2-7, with D possibly matching TRBD2 (5 bases). From germline, CDR1 is SGHVT and CDR2 SQSDAQ. The CDR3 is made up of 12 amino acids. The V gene lost 3 bases and the J gene lost 6 bases, with 9 bases spanning the gap. CDR3 region: CASSLRVGEQYF. The CDR3 nucleotides read TGTGCCAGCAGCTTGAGGGTCGGCGAGCAGTACTTC.

The chain has TRBV5-4 and TRBJ2-5; D unclear. The CDR3 length is 11 residues. V dropped 4 bases and J dropped 4 bases, with 5 bases sitting between them. Germline-derived CDR1 and CDR2 are SGHNT and YYREEE (reference sequence). The chain's CDR3 is CASSAGETQYF. DNA for the CDR3: TGTGCCAGCAGCGCCGGAGAGACCCAGTACTTC. The full variable domain, with the rest looked up from reference TRBV5-4 and TRBJ2-5, is ETGVTQSPTHLIKTRGQQVTLRCSSQSGHNTVSWYQQALGQGPQFIFQYYREEENGRGNFPPRFSGLQFPNYSSELNVNALELDDSALYLCASSAGETQYFGPGTRLLVL.

The chain has TRBV27 and TRBJ1-2, with a tentative D call TRBD1 (6 bases). The CDR3 totals 15 residues. CDR1 MNHEY and CDR2 SMNVEV come from the germline V gene (reference sequence). With 4 bases removed from V and 2 bases from J, the gap between germline ends came to 14 bases. The CDR3 here is CASSSVRGANYGYTF. The CDR3 DNA reads TGTGCCAGCAGTTCTGTCCGGGGGGCGAACTATGGCTACACCTTC.

Notes on this clone: The junction departs from germline at one end; a sequencing error may be responsible. The V call is TRBV7-9, the J call TRBJ2-7, with 7 nucleotides matching TRBD2. The CDR3 has 13 residues. Germline CDR1 SEHNR, CDR2 FQNEAQ (reference sequence). The CDR3 here is CSSSLIQSGGQYF. CDR3 DNA sequence: TGTTCCAGCAGCTTAATTCAGTCGGGAGGGCAGTACTTC.

This clone was detected only a few times. The chain is built from TRBV5-1 and TRBJ2-5; tentatively, D is TRBD2 (7 bases). Trimming removed 2 bases from V and 2 bases from J, with 13 bases in between. Germline CDR1 and CDR2: SGHRS and YFSETQ. The CDR3 consists of 15 residues. CDR3 nucleotides: TGCGCCAGCAGCTTAGGGCGGGGGCCACAAGAGACCCAGTACTTC. This translates into CASSLGRGPQETQYF.

In this sample, this clone turned up a few times. This CDR3 is CASSSSPGVGQPQHF. DNA of the CDR3: TGTGCCAGCAGCTCGAGTCCAGGCGTTGGTCAGCCCCAGCATTTT. The chain links TRBV5-4 to TRBJ1-5; the D is unclear. V was pared by 3 bases and J by 6 bases, with 16 bases between. Per the germline V gene, CDR1 is SGHNT and CDR2 is YYREEE (reference sequence). The CDR3 has 15 amino acids.

V gene TRBV28 combines with J gene TRBJ2-2; D gene ambiguous. The CDR3 is 12 residues long. Trimming shortened V by 5 bases and J by 5 bases, and 6 bases separated the two germline ends. Germline-derived CDR1 and CDR2 are MDHEN and SYDVKM. CDR3 amino acids: CASSLETGELFF. The CDR3 DNA reads TGTGCCAGCAGTCTCGAGACCGGGGAGCTGTTTTTT.

This sequence joins TRBV5-6 and TRBJ2-3; TRBD2 matches 8 bases. This CDR3 spans 16 amino acids. Trimming at V came to 3 bases and at J to 5 bases, leaving 11 bases not matched to a gene. CDR1 and CDR2 from the germline V gene are SGHDT and YYEEEE. CDR3 region: CASSSSLLAAGDTQYF. DNA for the CDR3: TGTGCCAGCAGCTCATCCCTACTAGCGGCGGGAGATACGCAGTATTTT.

This clone was picked up a small number of times. The J gene is TRBJ1-1, the V gene TRBV7-9; 8 bases map to TRBD1. With 5 bases clipped from V and 8 bases from J, the junction kept 10 bases outside the gene matches. This CDR3 comprises 14 residues. Per germline, CDR1 SEHNR and CDR2 FQNEAQ (reference sequence). The CDR3 protein is CASSTTSGGYEAFF. CDR3 nucleotides: TGTGCCAGCAGCACAACCTCAGGGGGCTACGAAGCTTTCTTT.

V and J are TRBV11-2 and TRBJ2-7, with D possibly being TRBD1 (6 bases). The CDR3 length is 16 residues. Germline-derived CDR1 and CDR2 are SGHAT and FQNNGV. The V end lost 0 bases, the J end lost 6 bases, and 18 bases lay between the germline ends. CDR3 sequence: CASSLDPMGALSEQYF. CDR3 nucleotide sequence: TGTGCCAGCAGCTTAGATCCTATGGGGGCCCTCTCCGAGCAGTACTTC. Supplemented by reference TRBV11-2 and TRBJ2-7, the full variable domain reads EAGVAQSPRYKIIEKRQSVAFWCNPISGHATLYWYQQILGQGPKLLIQFQNNGVVDDSQLPKDRFSAERLKGVDSTLKIQPAKLEDSAVYLCASSLDPMGALSEQYFGPGTRLTVT.

The chain uses TRBV18 and TRBJ1-2; TRBD1 matches at 9 bases. Per germline, CDR1 KGHSH and CDR2 LQKENI. This CDR3 is built from 15 residues. After removal of 5 bases from V and 2 bases from J, the junction contained 6 bases not matched to a gene. Here the CDR3 DNA reads TGTGCCAGCTCAAGAGGGACAGGGTTAAACTATGGCTACACCTTC. Its protein product is CASSRGTGLNYGYTF.

J is TRBJ2-3 and V is TRBV6-4, with 8 bases identical to TRBD2. CDR1 and CDR2 from the germline V gene are MRHNA and SNTAGT. The CDR3 is 13 residues long. The ends lost 7 bases at V and 1 base at J; junction bases unmatched: 1. CDR3 region: CASISGGTDTQYF. The CDR3 DNA sequence: TGTGCCAGCATTAGCGGGGGCACAGATACGCAGTATTTT.

This clone was detected a few times. The V and J genes are TRBV6-5 and TRBJ1-2, with D possibly being TRBD1 (6 bases). Trimming removed 6 bases at V and 4 bases at J, with 12 bases between. The CDR3 spans 13 residues. CDR1 and CDR2 (germline): MNHEY, SVGAGI. The chain's CDR3 is CASREQGTYGYTF. The CDR3 DNA reads TGTGCCAGCAGAGAACAGGGTACCTATGGCTACACCTTC.

The rearrangement uses TRBV6-5 and TRBJ1-2; tentative D call: TRBD1 (6 bases). CDR3 length equals 12 residues. In germline, CDR1 is MNHEY, CDR2 SVGAGI. V was trimmed by 5 bases and J by 8 bases, leaving 12 bases between them. The CDR3 DNA reads as TGTGCCAGCAGTACACAGGGATACGGCTACACCTTC. This gives the protein CASSTQGYGYTF.

This chain links TRBV6-1 with TRBJ2-6; TRBD1 aligns across 7 bases. V shed 1 base and J 4 bases; nucleotides not matched to a gene: 7. The germline CDR1 and CDR2 sequences are MNHNS and SASEGT. This CDR3 has 17 amino acids. In nucleotides, the CDR3 is TGTGCCAGCAGTGAAGACAGGGGAAAGTCGGGGGCCAACGTCCTGACTTTC. Protein product: CASSEDRGKSGANVLTF.

V usage is TRBV10-3 and J usage is TRBJ2-1, with 9 nucleotides matching TRBD1. The CDR3 covers 16 residues. Germline CDR1 reads ENHRY; CDR2 reads SYGVKD. V gave up 3 bases and J gave up 0 bases; unmatched junction bases: 3. The CDR3 sequence: CAISDWDRVSYNEQFF. The CDR3 region has the DNA TGTGCCATCAGTGATTGGGACAGGGTCTCCTACAATGAGCAGTTCTTC.

The chain uses TRBV5-4 and TRBJ2-1; TRBD1 matches 9 bases. CDR1 SGHNT and CDR2 YYREEE come from the germline V gene (reference sequence). Germline trimming cut 4 bases from V and 9 bases from J; bases unmatched to any gene: 17. The CDR3 spans 17 residues. The CDR3 coding sequence is TGTGCCAGCAGCCCACCTTCCTCGGACAGGGGATGGGGTGAGCAGTTCTTC. It yields the protein CASSPPSSDRGWGEQFF.

The sample holds a few counts of this clone. For the CDR3, the DNA is TGTGCCAGCAGCCAACAGCGGGGGCAAGAGACCCAGTACTTC. It yields the protein CASSQQRGQETQYF. The chain recombines TRBV4-2 with TRBJ2-5; 8 bases line up with TRBD2. V was pared by 2 bases and J by 2 bases, with 1 base of the junction left unmatched. Per the germline V gene, CDR1 is LGHNA and CDR2 is YNFKEQ. This CDR3 has 14 amino acids.

In this sample, this clone turned up a few times. Other DNA sequences of this sample code for an identical CDR3. V and J are TRBV15 and TRBJ1-6; 8 bases agree with TRBD1. The CDR3 is 16 amino acids. Germline assignment: CDR1 LNHNV and CDR2 YYDKDF (reference sequence). With V trimmed by 0 bases and J by 9 bases, 7 bases remained unmatched. The chain's CDR3 is CATSRDPGQGGSPLHF. The CDR3 DNA is TGTGCCACCAGCAGAGATCCCGGACAGGGAGGTTCACCCCTCCACTTT.

The CDR3 DNA is TGTGCCAGCAGTTACTCGAATCTCAGTAAAGATCAGCCCCAGCATTTT. This translates into CASSYSNLSKDQPQHF. The chain couples TRBV6-6 to TRBJ1-5; D is undetermined. The CDR3 has 16 residues. Germline V gives CDR1 MNHNY, CDR2 SVGAGI (reference sequence). Trimming shortened V by 0 bases and J by 5 bases, and 14 bases separated the two germline ends.

This chain links TRBV6-1 with TRBJ1-1, with 8 bases that match TRBD1. CDR3 length: 15 residues. Germline CDR1 MNHNS, CDR2 SASEGT. V was pared by 3 bases and J by 4 bases, with 7 bases of the junction left unmatched. The chain's CDR3 is CASSERGQGFTEAFF. DNA for the CDR3: TGTGCCAGCAGTGAGAGAGGACAGGGTTTCACTGAAGCTTTCTTT.

This sequence joins TRBV29-1 and TRBJ2-2; a weak D match, TRBD1 (5 bases). The germline gives CDR1 SQVTM, CDR2 ANQGSEA. The CDR3 has 17 residues. V was cut by 6 bases and J by 0 bases, with 20 bases left in between. The CDR3 DNA follows: TGCAGCGTCGCCTATCATCGAGACAGCCCGAACACCGGGGAGCTGTTTTTT. This translates into CSVAYHRDSPNTGELFF.

The chain links TRBV7-2 to TRBJ2-7; 10 positions match TRBD1. The CDR3 spans 17 residues. The V gene end was trimmed by 1 base and the J gene end by 3 bases; junction bases not matched to a gene: 9. Germline-derived CDR1 and CDR2 are SGHTA and FQGNSA. The CDR3 bases are TGTGCCAGCAGCTTAGTGTTTTGGGGACAGGGGAACTACGAGCAGTACTTC. Its translation: CASSLVFWGQGNYEQYF.

The chain joins TRBV7-9 to TRBJ1-3; 8 bases are a match to TRBD1. This CDR3 has 15 residues. CDR1 and CDR2 (germline): SEHNR, FQNEAQ (reference sequence). V shed 7 bases and J 0 bases; nucleotides not matched to a gene: 5. CDR3 nucleotide sequence: TGTGCCAGCAACTCTCAGGGGGCCTCTGGAAACACCATATATTTT. As protein: CASNSQGASGNTIYF.

The J gene is TRBJ1-1, the V gene TRBV18; 7 bases map to TRBD1. The CDR3 extends over 13 amino acids. Losses at the gene ends were 3 bases for V and 5 bases for J; bases not matched to a gene: 3. CDR1 KGHSH and CDR2 LQKENI come from the germline V gene. The CDR3 nucleotides are TGTGCCAGCTCACCGACAGGGACGACTGAAGCTTTCTTT. Protein: CASSPTGTTEAFF. The variable domain in full, with the rest retrieved from reference TRBV18 and TRBJ1-1, is NAGVMQNPRHLVRRRGQEARLRCSPMKGHSHVYWYRQLPEEGLKFMVYLQKENIIDESGMPKERFSAEFPKEGPSILRIQQVVRGDSAAYFCASSPTGTTEAFFGQGTRLTVV.

The CDR3 reads CASSLGQYNSPLHF. CDR3 nucleotide sequence: TGTGCCAGCAGTTTAGGCCAGTATAATTCACCCCTCCACTTT. This chain links TRBV28 with TRBJ1-6; D is undetermined. Trimming left V 2 bases short and J 4 bases short, with 6 bases between. Germline V CDR1 and CDR2: MDHEN, SYDVKM. This CDR3 is built from 14 residues. Using reference TRBV28 and TRBJ1-6 for the parts outside the CDR3, the full variable domain is DVKVTQSSRYLVKRTGEKVFLECVQDMDHENMFWYRQDPGLGLRLIYFSYDVKMKEKGDIPEGYSVSREKKERFSLILESASTNQTSMYLCASSLGQYNSPLHFGNGTRLTVT.